The clone carrying this T cell receptor beta chain was recorded once. The data derive from a study of T cell changes during pregnancy in multiple sclerosis. Repertoires were generated with immunoSEQ multiplex PCR, while TCRdb's copy carries only in-frame clones and drops some. The data show about 32,000 clones, roughly 89% seen once. The junction had 14 bases not matched to a gene; V was cut back by 5 bases and J by 8 bases. The germline CDR1 and CDR2 sequences are SEHNR and FQNEAQ (reference sequence). This CDR3 has 15 amino acids. The sequencing here drew on CD8+ T cells from peripheral blood mononuclear cells, taken in the first trimester of pregnancy. The receptor comes from a female donor with multiple sclerosis, enrolled in a pregnancy study. This rearrangement joins TRBV7-9 to TRBJ1-2, with 7 bases lining up with TRBD1. Here the CDR3 reads CASSDISTGLHGYTF. CDR3 coding DNA: TGTGCCAGCAGCGATATCTCGACAGGGCTGCACGGCTACACCTTC. The whole variable domain, remainder taken from reference TRBV7-9 and TRBJ1-2, is DTGVSQNPRHKITKRGQNVTFRCDPISEHNRLYWYRQTLGQGPEFLTYFQNEAQLEKSRLLSDRFSAERPKGSFSTLEIQRTEQGDSAMYLCASSDISTGLHGYTFGSGTRLTVV.